The next 21 T cell receptor beta chains were all read from a single sample in a study of CD8 T cells in ankylosing spondylitis. TCRdb recomputed calls from the 5' RACE reads with MiXCR, one row per CDR3 protein. The table lists over 130,000 distinct CDR3 sequences, around 45% of them singletons. The sample taken for sequencing was synovial fluid, either unsorted or a sorted T cell fraction (not recorded which). The origin of the receptors is a male donor with ankylosing spondylitis.

CDR3: CASSFRDRSTDTQYF. The CDR3 DNA follows: TGTGCCAGCAGCTTTAGGGACAGGTCCACAGATACGCAGTATTTT. V is TRBV7-9 and J is TRBJ2-3, with TRBD1 matching 8 bases. Germline V CDR1 and CDR2: SEHNR, FQNEAQ (reference sequence). V lost 3 bases to trimming and J lost 2 bases; unmatched junction nucleotides: 4. The CDR3 consists of 15 residues.

This sequence joins TRBV14 and TRBJ2-7, with D possibly matching TRBD1 (5 bases). V was pared by 1 base and J by 1 base, with 20 bases between. The CDR3 runs to 18 residues. Germline CDR1 and CDR2: SGHDN and FVKESK. The CDR3 nucleotides are TGTGCCAGCAGCCAAGCTGCGTGGAAGGGGTGGAAATCCTACGAGCAGTACTTC. Translation gives CASSQAAWKGWKSYEQYF.

Only one count was recorded for this clonotype. The rearrangement uses TRBV4-3 and TRBJ2-3; D is uncertain. CDR3 size: 15 residues. Germline loops: CDR1 LGHNA, CDR2 YSLEER. V was clipped by 4 bases and J by 0 bases, with 11 bases between them. CDR3 DNA sequence: TGCGCCAGCAGCCCCAAAATGGGGAGCACAGATACGCAGTATTTT. Encoded protein: CASSPKMGSTDTQYF.

The rearrangement links TRBV13 to TRBJ2-7, with D perhaps TRBD2 (6 bases). Trimming took 2 bases from V and 5 from J, leaving 13 bases between them. This CDR3 is built from 14 residues. CDR1 PRHDT and CDR2 FYEKMQ come from the germline V gene (reference sequence). The CDR3 nucleotides are TGTGCCAGCAGCTTACCCAAGTGGGGGGACGAGCAGTACTTC. Protein: CASSLPKWGDEQYF.

The chain links TRBV2 to TRBJ2-7, with 7 bases identical to TRBD1. CDR1 is SNHLY and CDR2 is FYNNEI in the germline V gene. The ends lost 6 bases at V and 0 bases at J; junction bases unmatched: 2. This CDR3 has 13 residues. The CDR3 protein is CASRDRSSYEQYF. CDR3 DNA sequence: TGTGCCAGCAGGGACAGGAGCTCCTACGAGCAGTACTTC.

In this sample, this clonotype turned up once. The chain joins TRBV7-9 to TRBJ2-3, with 11 bases identical to TRBD1. V was pared by 2 bases and J by 1 base, with 5 bases of the junction left unmatched. The CDR3 runs 17 residues. Looked up from germline, CDR1 is SEHNR and CDR2 is FQNEAQ (reference sequence). The CDR3 sequence is CASSLPPDRGRTDTQYF. The CDR3 DNA follows: TGTGCCAGCAGCTTACCCCCGGACAGGGGGCGCACAGATACGCAGTATTTT.

This clonotype was seen a few times. The chain employs TRBV4-1 and TRBJ2-5; TRBD2 matches at 7 bases. Germline V gene data show CDR1 as MGHRA and CDR2 as YSYEKL. Trimming cost V 0 bases and J 5 bases; bases outside gene matches: 6. This CDR3 has 15 residues. The CDR3 DNA sequence: TGCGCCAGCAGCCAAGATCAGAGGGGAGGGGAGACCCAGTACTTC. This sequence encodes CASSQDQRGGETQYF.

This rearrangement joins TRBV6-1 to TRBJ1-1, with unresolved D. This CDR3 has 15 amino acids. The V end was cut by 0 bases, the J end by 7 bases, with 15 bases between. The germline V gene has CDR1 MNHNS and CDR2 SASEGT. As DNA, the CDR3 is TGTGCCAGCAGTGAAGCCTCGGAAGGAGCATTTGAAGCTTTCTTT. Protein: CASSEASEGAFEAFF.

The chain has TRBV4-2 and TRBJ1-1; 8 bases map to TRBD1. Germline lookup yields CDR1 LGHNA and CDR2 YNFKEQ. V gave up 3 bases and J gave up 5 bases; unmatched junction bases: 5. The CDR3 is 14 amino acids. In nucleotides, the CDR3 is TGTGCCAGCAGCCAGCCAACAGGGGGGACTGAAGCTTTCTTT. Protein: CASSQPTGGTEAFF.

CDR3 region: CATARALGGANVLTF. CDR3 nucleotide sequence: TGTGCCACCGCTCGTGCCCTTGGTGGGGCCAACGTCCTGACTTTC. The chain joins TRBV19 to TRBJ2-6; no definite D call. The germline V gene encodes CDR1 LNHDA and CDR2 SQIVND (reference sequence). V gave up 10 bases and J gave up 3 bases, with 16 bases separating them. This CDR3 is 15 amino acids long.

This chain joins TRBV28 and TRBJ2-3; weak D call: TRBD2 (5 bases). The germline gives CDR1 MDHEN, CDR2 SYDVKM. The CDR3 covers 16 residues. V shed 2 bases and J shed 0 bases, with 12 bases lying between them. The CDR3 DNA follows: TGTGCCAGCAGTTTAGGTGTGTGGGAGAGCACAGATACGCAGTATTTT. Amino acids: CASSLGVWESTDTQYF.

In its sample, this clonotype was seen a few times. This chain joins TRBV2 and TRBJ1-4; TRBD1 agrees at 8 bases. V lost 6 bases to trimming and J lost 7 bases; unmatched junction nucleotides: 7. The CDR3 totals 14 residues. Germline-derived CDR1 and CDR2 are SNHLY and FYNNEI. The CDR3 DNA reads as TGTGCCAGCAGGAGGGGGACAGGAGTTGAAAAACTGTTTTTT. This gives the protein CASRRGTGVEKLFF.

This clonotype turned up a few times. The chain joins TRBV4-1 to TRBJ2-5, with D tentatively TRBD1 (5 bases). The CDR3 sequence is 19 residues long. Trimming took off 0 bases at V and 5 bases at J, with 25 bases between the two ends. Per germline, CDR1 MGHRA and CDR2 YSYEKL. Here the CDR3 DNA reads TGCGCCAGCAGCCAAGATTCGGTGCTGTGTCAGGGTTGTGGGGAGACCCAGTACTTC. Its translation is CASSQDSVLCQGCGETQYF.

This rearrangement joins TRBV28 to TRBJ2-1; the match to TRBD2 covers 7 bases. V lost 6 bases and J lost 8; bases outside the gene matches: 13. The CDR3 runs to 15 residues. Per germline, CDR1 MDHEN and CDR2 SYDVKM. CDR3 sequence: CASSEVLAAGYEQFF. In nucleotides, the CDR3 is TGTGCCAGCAGCGAGGTCCTAGCGGCAGGGTATGAGCAGTTCTTC.

This clonotype was seen once. V is TRBV29-1 and J is TRBJ2-3; possible D gene TRBD1, 6 bases. The CDR3 contains 11 residues. Trimming pared 6 bases from V and 8 bases from J, leaving 12 bases between. Per the germline V gene, CDR1 is SQVTM and CDR2 is ANQGSEA. CDR3 sequence: CSVNRARTQYF. For the CDR3, the DNA is TGCAGCGTCAACAGGGCGCGTACGCAGTATTTT.

Only a few counts were recorded for this clonotype. The chain recombines TRBV29-1 with TRBJ2-7; 9 nucleotides agree with TRBD1. The V gene's germline CDR1 is SQVTM and CDR2 ANQGSEA. J lost 4 bases, V lost 4 bases, and 11 bases had no gene match. There are 15 residues in the CDR3. CDR3: CSVAGRTGDGYEQYF. CDR3 DNA: TGCAGCGTTGCGGGTCGGACAGGGGATGGATACGAGCAGTACTTC.

This clonotype came up a few times. The V and J genes are TRBV7-2 and TRBJ2-7; D ambiguous. The CDR3 spans 15 residues. Germline loops: CDR1 SGHTA, CDR2 FQGNSA. The germline V and J ends were trimmed by 1 base and 3 bases, with 13 bases remaining between them. Here the CDR3 reads CASSLGAGYHYEQYF. The CDR3 bases are TGTGCCAGCAGCTTAGGTGCAGGTTATCACTACGAGCAGTACTTC.

The chain combines TRBV4-3 with TRBJ1-5; a weak D match, TRBD1 (5 bases). This CDR3 has 17 amino acids. Trimming removed 0 bases from V and 6 bases from J, with 18 bases in between. Germline values: CDR1 LGHNA, CDR2 YSLEER. CDR3 bases: TGCGCCAGCAGCCAAGATTATTGGGACCGTTGGTTTCAGCCCCAGCATTTT. This gives the protein CASSQDYWDRWFQPQHF.

V and J are TRBV29-1 and TRBJ1-1, with a possible D match to TRBD1 (6 bases). Germline V gene lookup returns CDR1 SQVTM and CDR2 ANQGSEA. V was cut by 6 bases and J by 4 bases, with 12 bases left in between. The CDR3 has 12 amino acids. The CDR3 DNA follows: TGCAGCGTACAGGGATCGGGCACTGAAGCTTTCTTT. Its protein product is CSVQGSGTEAFF.

This clonotype was seen many times. The chain is built from TRBV7-3 and TRBJ2-3, with a weak D call TRBD1 (6 bases). The CDR3 extends over 15 amino acids. Germline values: CDR1 SGHTA, CDR2 FQGTGA. The ends were cut back, 2 bases at V and 4 bases at J, with 13 bases in the middle. The CDR3, as DNA: TGTGCCAGCAGCTTAGGGGGACACCTCTCAGATACGCAGTATTTT. Its protein is CASSLGGHLSDTQYF. The full variable domain, completed using reference TRBV7-3 and TRBJ2-3, is GAGVSQTPSNKVTEKGKYVELRCDPISGHTALYWYRQSLGQGPEFLIYFQGTGAADDSGLPNDRFFAVRPEGSVSTLKIQRTERGDSAVYLCASSLGGHLSDTQYFGPGTRLTVL.

This clonotype was seen a few times. This sequence joins TRBV12-3 or TRBV12-4 and TRBJ2-1, with TRBD2 matching over 14 bases. Unmatched junction bases numbered 9, after V lost 6 bases and J lost 2 bases. The CDR3 runs to 18 residues. The CDR3 coding sequence is TGTGCCAGCAGCCCCGGACTAGCGGGAGGCATAACCTACAATGAGCAGTTCTTC. Protein: CASSPGLAGGITYNEQFF.